What follows describes a single T cell receptor beta chain. This clone is classified as medium-sized (0.01 to 0.1%). It has no known antigen specificity. The input lacks base qualities; no much larger clone sits a single base away. CDR1 LGHNA and CDR2 YSLEER are derived from the germline V gene. The CDR3 numbers 16 residues from cysteine through phenylalanine. This entry keeps only the CDR3 DNA: 48 bases, framed from base 1. Relative to germline, V is missing 2 bases and J is missing 2 bases, with 7 bases of the junction outside any gene match. The data stem from a study of CD8+ T cells in alopecia areata (dated by TCRdb to 2016 to 2018). Turning to the overall study: The study used high-throughput TCRbeta sequencing to examine T cell clonal expansion in alopecia areata, in both the C3H/HeJ mouse model and human patients. Scalp tissue and sorted CD4+ and CD8+ peripheral blood T cells from patchy and totalis/universalis alopecia areata patients and from healthy controls were covered by human TCRbeta sequencing. Scalp clonality was compared across normal scalp (n=4), patchy alopecia areata scalp (n=8), and alopecia totalis/universalis scalp (n=8). The RNA source kit depended on sample type: the PAXgene miRNA kit for fixed scalp, the miRNeasy kit for PBMCs, and the RNeasy kit for mouse skin. TCRbeta CDR3 regions were amplified by immunoSEQ multiplex PCR with 35 Vbeta forward and 13 Jbeta reverse primers.

Findings and caveats that apply to the study as a whole: Lesional scalp, especially in alopecia totalis/universalis, showed higher clonality and more expanded CD8+ clones than normal scalp, suggesting antigenic drive. Resident alphabeta T cells in normal human skin are also sequenced, complicating scalp TCR repertoire analysis, unlike mouse skin dominated by gammadelta T cells. TCR sequences shared between patients were less clear than in mice, possibly partly because of HLA diversity in the patient population.

In 4 to 6 patients from the biomarker study, an additional sort separated CD25+CD127- cells out of the CD4+ cells. From alopecia areata patients, peripheral blood was collected along with lesional scalp punch biopsies. PBMCs were separated by density centrifugation and stained for CD3, CD4 and CD8, after which CD4+ and CD8+ T cells were sorted on a FACSAria. Untreated alopecia areata patients were recruited as part of a multicenter biomarker study. The receptor library was made with the immunoSEQ multiplex PCR assay. RNA was extracted from all samples and reverse transcribed into cDNA, which served as template for TCR sequencing. First-strand cDNA was synthesized with SuperScript III using a 2:1 mix of oligo-dT and random hexamers. A synthetic immune receptor repertoire was used to gauge amplification bias, and whatever bias remained was removed computationally. Processing in the source paper ran as follows. After raw reads were preprocessed to remove errors, the CDR3 was defined following IMGT conventions as running from the conserved cysteine to phenylalanine. Clonality was computed by normalizing Shannon entropy by log2 of the number of productive unique TCRs and subtracting the result from 1. Whether scalp clones were CD4 or CD8 was inferred by matching scalp TCRbeta sequences against CD4 and CD8 repertoires sorted from blood. TCRdb stores this immuneACCESS table with in-frame sequences only. Part of the clones is absent; in the studies checked, under half of the shortfall reflects unresolved V genes, and no reason is known for the rest. That table furnishes V, J and clone size, whereas the DNA furnished D and trimming. Within this sample are under 40,000 clones, with around half of them counted one time only. In total, the top ten clones hold approximately 2% of the sample.

This TCR was recovered from a human donor with alopecia areata. Sequencing used CD4+ Tregs sorted from blood. The chain joins TRBV4-3 to TRBJ2-7; TRBD2 lines up with 9 middle nucleotides. The base sequence is TGCGCCAGCAGCCAAAGCTATCTAGCGGGGCCCTACGAGCAGTACTTC. It translates as CASSQSYLAGPYEQYF.